This is a list of T cell receptor beta chains from one sample in a study of T-cell memory formation after mild COVID-19. In TCRdb, the 5' RACE reads were re-called with MiXCR into one record per CDR3 protein. Of 350,000 to 450,000 distinct CDR3 sequences listed, under 15% were seen once; the top ten hold about 20%. The sample was PBMCs or a T cell subset sorted from them (not recorded which). The receptors here all came from a man aged 18 to 29 who had mild COVID-19 (a few samples of this study predate the infection). Cell type and time point are not known. The CDR3 runs from the conserved cysteine through the conserved F or W. A D gene is named only where the DNA matches it firmly. Size is stated for part of the rows, as once, few or many counts, or as a class when the clone is expanded.

size: many
J: TRBJ2-1
D: -
V: TRBV18
DNA: TGTGCCAGCTCACCACCCCCGGGGAAAAACTATGAGCAGTTCTTC
CDR3: CASSPPPGKNYEQFF

size: few
J: TRBJ2-5
D: -
V: TRBV20-1
DNA: TGCAGTGCTGCGGACAGCAGCATACAAGAGACCCAGTACTTC
CDR3: CSAADSSIQETQYF

size: few
J: TRBJ1-1
D: -
V: TRBV19
DNA: TGTGCCAGTGGGAACAGGAACACTGAAGCTTTCTTT
CDR3: CASGNRNTEAFF

size: -
J: TRBJ2-7
D: -
V: TRBV15
DNA: TGTGCCACCAGCAGAGATACCCAATACGAGCAGTACTTC
CDR3: CATSRDTQYEQYF

size: few
J: TRBJ2-3
D: TRBD2
V: TRBV12-3/TRBV12-4
DNA: TGTGCCAGCAGCGATAGCGGGGGGGCGGTCCATACGCAGTATTTT
CDR3: CASSDSGGAVHTQYF

size: few
J: TRBJ2-5
D: TRBD2
V: TRBV5-6
DNA: TGTGCCAGCAGCGACCCCCTAGCGGGGGACCAAGAGACCCAGTACTTC
CDR3: CASSDPLAGDQETQYF

size: many
J: TRBJ2-1
D: -
V: TRBV12-3/TRBV12-4
DNA: TGTGCCAGCAGTTTCTTCGGCAGTAACAATGAGCAGTTCTTC
CDR3: CASSFFGSNNEQFF

size: few
J: TRBJ1-5
D: -
V: TRBV7-9
DNA: TGTGCCAGCGGCGGTAGCAATCAGCCCCAGCATTTT
CDR3: CASGGSNQPQHF

size: -
J: TRBJ1-5
D: TRBD1
V: TRBV7-9
DNA: TGTGCCAGCAGCAAAGGACAGGGGACTCAGCCCCAGCATTTT
CDR3: CASSKGQGTQPQHF

size: -
J: TRBJ2-3
D: TRBD2
V: TRBV5-1
DNA: TGCGCCAGCAAACTGGCTACTAGCGGGGGGTTCACAGATACGCAGTATTTT
CDR3: CASKLATSGGFTDTQYF

size: few
J: TRBJ2-2
D: TRBD2
V: TRBV4-1
DNA: TGCGCCAGCAGCCTCCAACTAGCGGGGAACACCGGGGAGCTGTTTTTT
CDR3: CASSLQLAGNTGELFF

size: -
J: TRBJ1-1
D: -
V: TRBV12-3/TRBV12-4
DNA: TGTGCCAGCAGTTCCGGTATCTCGGGGACTGAAGCTTTCTTT
CDR3: CASSSGISGTEAFF

size: -
J: TRBJ2-4
D: TRBD2
V: TRBV12-3/TRBV12-4
DNA: TGTGCCAGCAGTTTAGGACTAGCGGCCAAAAACATTCAGTACTTC
CDR3: CASSLGLAAKNIQYF

size: -
J: TRBJ2-5
D: TRBD2
V: TRBV7-3
DNA: TGTGCCAGCAGCTTAGGACTAGCGGGAGGTTCCCAAGAGACCCAGTACTTC
CDR3: CASSLGLAGGSQETQYF

size: many
J: TRBJ2-5
D: -
V: TRBV20-1
DNA: TGCAGTGCTAGAGAGCCAGCGGTGGGTCAAGAGACCCAGTACTTC
CDR3: CSAREPAVGQETQYF

size: few
J: TRBJ2-7
D: -
V: TRBV6-6
DNA: TGTGCCAGCAGTTACACGGGGGACACCGAGCAGTACTTC
CDR3: CASSYTGDTEQYF

size: -
J: TRBJ2-1
D: -
V: TRBV5-1
DNA: TGCGCCAGCAGCTTGAACAGCTTCTACAATGAGCAGTTCTTC
CDR3: CASSLNSFYNEQFF

size: many
J: TRBJ2-3
D: TRBD2
V: TRBV20-1
DNA: TGCAGTGCTAGACTAGCGGGGAGGAAAGATACGCAGTATTTT
CDR3: CSARLAGRKDTQYF

size: -
J: TRBJ2-2
D: TRBD1
V: TRBV5-1
DNA: TGCGCCAGCAGCGTAGGGGGCTATGCCACCGGGGAGCTGTTTTTT
CDR3: CASSVGGYATGELFF

size: -
J: TRBJ2-5
D: -
V: TRBV5-1
DNA: TGCGCCAGCAAGGGATTGTGGGCTGGAGAGACCCAGTACTTC
CDR3: CASKGLWAGETQYF

size: -
J: TRBJ1-2
D: TRBD1
V: TRBV12-3/TRBV12-4
DNA: TGTGCCAGCAGTTGGGCGCAGGGGGCAGGTGGCTACACCTTC
CDR3: CASSWAQGAGGYTF

size: few
J: TRBJ2-3
D: -
V: TRBV6-2/TRBV6-3
DNA: TGTGCCAGCAGTTACGGTCGGGTGGGGACGCAGTATTTT
CDR3: CASSYGRVGTQYF

size: -
J: TRBJ1-3
D: -
V: TRBV5-1
DNA: TGCGCCAGCAGTAGCGCCGGGACAAGTGGAAACACCATATATTTT
CDR3: CASSSAGTSGNTIYF

size: few
J: TRBJ1-6
D: -
V: TRBV7-2
DNA: TGTGCCAGCAGCTTACAACAGGCGGACAGTTCACCCCTCCACTTT
CDR3: CASSLQQADSSPLHF

size: -
J: TRBJ2-7
D: -
V: TRBV27
DNA: TGTGCCAGCAGTTTTTCAGGGCCCTACGAGCAGTACTTC
CDR3: CASSFSGPYEQYF

size: -
J: TRBJ2-3
D: -
V: TRBV7-9
DNA: TGTGCCAGCAGCGCTGTGGAGGGGAGATACACAGATACGCAGTATTTT
CDR3: CASSAVEGRYTDTQYF

size: -
J: TRBJ2-7
D: -
V: TRBV7-9
DNA: TGTGCCAGCAGCCCACCTCTTGACTACGAGCAGTACTTC
CDR3: CASSPPLDYEQYF

size: few
J: TRBJ1-5
D: -
V: TRBV19
DNA: TGTGCCAGTAGTCCCATCGACAGATCTCTCAATCAGCCCCAGCATTTT
CDR3: CASSPIDRSLNQPQHF

size: many
J: TRBJ2-3
D: -
V: TRBV7-3
DNA: TGTGCCAGCAGCGACCGACTGAGCGGTGGAGGCACAGATACGCAGTATTTT
CDR3: CASSDRLSGGGTDTQYF

size: -
J: TRBJ1-1
D: TRBD1
V: TRBV11-2
DNA: TGTGCCAGCAGCCGAGGGACAGGCCACACTGAAGCTTTCTTT
CDR3: CASSRGTGHTEAFF

size: few
J: TRBJ1-3
D: TRBD1
V: TRBV6-5
DNA: TGTGCCAGCAGTGGGGGACAGGGAAGCTCTGGAAACACCATATATTTT
CDR3: CASSGGQGSSGNTIYF

size: few
J: TRBJ2-3
D: -
V: TRBV6-6
DNA: TGTGCCAGCAGTTACTCGGGGCGTGGAGATACGCAGTATTTT
CDR3: CASSYSGRGDTQYF

size: -
J: TRBJ1-1
D: -
V: TRBV19
DNA: TGTGCCAGCCACTACGGGGGAAGGACTGAAGCTTTCTTT
CDR3: CASHYGGRTEAFF

size: -
J: TRBJ2-3
D: -
V: TRBV9
DNA: TGTGCCAGCAGCACTCGCCCAGCTGGTGGAACAGATACGCAGTATTTT
CDR3: CASSTRPAGGTDTQYF

size: few
J: TRBJ2-5
D: -
V: TRBV28
DNA: TGTGCCAGCACCACACCGGGAGAGACCCAGTACTTC
CDR3: CASTTPGETQYF

size: -
J: TRBJ1-1
D: -
V: TRBV6-6
DNA: TGTGCCAGCAGCCGGGACACCTTGAACACTGAAGCTTTCTTT
CDR3: CASSRDTLNTEAFF

size: -
J: TRBJ1-1
D: TRBD1
V: TRBV20-1
DNA: TGCAGTGCTCCGGACAGGGGGAAGAAAGCTTTCTTT
CDR3: CSAPDRGKKAFF

size: -
J: TRBJ2-7
D: -
V: TRBV4-3
DNA: TGCGCCAGCAGCCAAGAACTAGGAGGGGGAGGCTACGAGCAGTACTTC
CDR3: CASSQELGGGGYEQYF

size: few
J: TRBJ2-1
D: -
V: TRBV7-3
DNA: TGTGCCAGCAGCTTAACCCCGGGACTTTTTAGCTCCTACAATGAGCAGTTCTTC
CDR3: CASSLTPGLFSSYNEQFF

size: -
J: TRBJ1-1
D: TRBD1
V: TRBV9
DNA: TGTGCCAGCAGCGTAGAAAGGGACAGGGAGAGGCCTGAAGCTTTCTTT
CDR3: CASSVERDRERPEAFF

size: many
J: TRBJ2-7
D: -
V: TRBV5-1
DNA: TGCGCCAGCAGCCAGAAGGCAGGATTATACGAGCAGTACTTC
CDR3: CASSQKAGLYEQYF

size: many
J: TRBJ2-1
D: -
V: TRBV5-1
DNA: TGCGCCAGCAGCTTGGGAAGCTTCTCCTACAATGAGCAGTTCTTC
CDR3: CASSLGSFSYNEQFF

size: -
J: TRBJ1-5
D: TRBD1
V: TRBV12-3/TRBV12-4
DNA: TGTGCCAGCAGTCTAGACAGGGGATTTAATCAGCCCCAGCATTTT
CDR3: CASSLDRGFNQPQHF

size: many
J: TRBJ2-5
D: -
V: TRBV18
DNA: TGTGCCAGCTCACCACCAGGACAAGAGACCCAGTACTTC
CDR3: CASSPPGQETQYF

size: -
J: TRBJ1-1
D: -
V: TRBV5-4
DNA: TGTGCCAGCACCCCCGGGGGAGGGCTGACTGAAGCTTTCTTT
CDR3: CASTPGGGLTEAFF

size: -
J: TRBJ1-4
D: -
V: TRBV4-1
DNA: TGCGCCAGCAGCCCAGGCCCGGCGGAAGCAACTAATGAAAAACTGTTTTTT
CDR3: CASSPGPAEATNEKLFF

size: -
J: TRBJ1-1
D: TRBD1
V: TRBV4-2
DNA: TGTGCCAGCAGCCAAGTAACAGGGGGAGGGTTACGGACTGAAGCTTTCTTT
CDR3: CASSQVTGGGLRTEAFF

size: -
J: TRBJ1-5
D: -
V: TRBV6-2/TRBV6-3
DNA: TGTGCCAGCAGTCCTGTCACTAGCAATCAGCCCCAGCATTTT
CDR3: CASSPVTSNQPQHF

size: -
J: TRBJ2-3
D: -
V: TRBV7-9
DNA: TGTGCCAGCAGCCCACAGGCCTTCGGGCCAGATACGCAGTATTTT
CDR3: CASSPQAFGPDTQYF

size: -
J: TRBJ2-2
D: -
V: TRBV7-9
DNA: TGTGCCAGCAGCTTACCGGAAAACACCGGGGAGCTGTTTTTT
CDR3: CASSLPENTGELFF

size: -
J: TRBJ1-6
D: TRBD1
V: TRBV9
DNA: TGTGCCAGCAGCACCGGGACAGGATCACCCCTCCACTTT
CDR3: CASSTGTGSPLHF

size: few
J: TRBJ2-5
D: TRBD2
V: TRBV5-1
DNA: TGCGCCAGCAGCAGAAATAGCGGGGGGCCACAAGAGACCCAGTACTTC
CDR3: CASSRNSGGPQETQYF

size: -
J: TRBJ2-5
D: -
V: TRBV5-1
DNA: TGCGCCAGCAGCTTGGAGGTCTCCCAAGAGACCCAGTACTTC
CDR3: CASSLEVSQETQYF

size: -
J: TRBJ2-5
D: -
V: TRBV7-2
DNA: TGTGCCAGCAGCCAGGACAGTCAGACCCAGTACTTC
CDR3: CASSQDSQTQYF

size: -
J: TRBJ2-6
D: -
V: TRBV7-6
DNA: TGTGCCAGCAGCCCGGGGCGGACATCTGGGGCCAACGTCCTGACTTTC
CDR3: CASSPGRTSGANVLTF